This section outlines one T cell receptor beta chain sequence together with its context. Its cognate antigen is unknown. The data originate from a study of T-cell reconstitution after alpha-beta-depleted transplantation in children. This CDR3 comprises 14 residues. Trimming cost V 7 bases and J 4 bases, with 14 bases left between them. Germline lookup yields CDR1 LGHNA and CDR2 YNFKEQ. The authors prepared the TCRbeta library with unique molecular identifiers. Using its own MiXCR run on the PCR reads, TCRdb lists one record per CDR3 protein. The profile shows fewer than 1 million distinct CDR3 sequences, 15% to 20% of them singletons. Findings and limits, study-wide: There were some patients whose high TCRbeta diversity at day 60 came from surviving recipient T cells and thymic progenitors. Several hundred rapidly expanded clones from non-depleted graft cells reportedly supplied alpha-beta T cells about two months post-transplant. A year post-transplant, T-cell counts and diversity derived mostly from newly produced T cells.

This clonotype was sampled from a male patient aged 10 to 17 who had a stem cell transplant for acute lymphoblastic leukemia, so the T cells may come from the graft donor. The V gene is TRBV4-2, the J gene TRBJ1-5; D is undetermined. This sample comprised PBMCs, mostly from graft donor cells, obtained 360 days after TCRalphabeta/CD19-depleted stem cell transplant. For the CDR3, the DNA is TGTGCCAGCACGCGTACCCTGGGGAATCAGCCCCAGCATTTT. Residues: CASTRTLGNQPQHF.